These 4 T cell receptor beta chains originate from one sample sequenced in a study of glioma-infiltrating T cells after dendritic cell vaccination. Using immunoSEQ multiplex PCR, the repertoire was profiled, and TCRdb retains in-frame clones only, with some absent. The sample carries tens of thousands of clones, approximately 80% recorded once. Sample: blood, taken before dendritic cell vaccination. These receptors were taken from a human donor with glioblastoma.

The genes are TRBV7-9 and TRBJ2-1; 8 bases line up with TRBD2. The CDR3 sequence is 13 residues long. The trim removed 7 bases at V and 12 bases at J, leaving 11 bases unmatched. Per the germline V gene, CDR1 is SEHNR and CDR2 is FQNEAQ (reference sequence). This CDR3 reads CASTHSGSIGQFF. CDR3 bases: TGTGCCAGCACCCACAGCGGGAGTATAGGGCAGTTCTTC.

The chain combines TRBV19 with TRBJ2-1, with 8 positions matching TRBD2. Germline V gene lookup returns CDR1 LNHDA and CDR2 SQIVND (reference sequence). V shed 6 bases and J 8 bases; nucleotides not matched to a gene: 12. The CDR3 has 15 amino acids. Here the CDR3 reads CASSSGLAYGDEQFF. DNA of the CDR3: TGTGCCAGTAGCTCCGGACTAGCTTATGGGGATGAGCAGTTCTTC.

In this sample, this clone turned up once. J is TRBJ2-3 and V is TRBV9; D is perhaps TRBD2 (6 bases). The CDR3 runs 14 residues. Trimming stripped 4 bases from V and 5 bases from J, with 14 bases between. Germline loops: CDR1 SGDLS, CDR2 YYNGEE. For the CDR3, the DNA is TGTGCCAGCAGCCCTCGTTTAGCGGTAGATACGCAGTATTTT. Translating it yields CASSPRLAVDTQYF.

The V and J genes are TRBV6-1 and TRBJ2-2; 10 nucleotides agree with TRBD2. Trimming at V came to 1 base and at J to 7 bases, leaving 6 bases not matched to a gene. Germline CDR1 MNHNS, CDR2 SASEGT. CDR3 length: 16 residues. CDR3 residues: CASSEGLAGAGGELFF. The DNA of the CDR3 is TGTGCCAGCAGTGAAGGGCTAGCGGGAGCGGGCGGGGAGCTGTTTTTT.